Only one count was recorded for the clone carrying this TCR beta chain. Its antigen remains unknown. Method: immunoSEQ multiplex PCR; TCRdb's copy keeps in-frame clones and lacks some. The sample has approximately 30,000 clones; approximately 89% are singletons. With V trimmed by 1 base and J by 2 bases, 4 bases remained unmatched. This CDR3 comprises 16 residues. Germline-derived CDR1 and CDR2 are SGHTA and FQGNSA. The data are from a study of OX40 agonist ivuxolimab in advanced cancers. Overall study results and limits: CD4+ and CD8+ blood T cells expanded clonally by week 6 at 0.1 to 3.0 mg/kg.

This sample comprised CD4+ or CD8+ T cells sorted from blood, obtained in a trial of the OX40 agonist ivuxolimab. This clonotype was sampled from an adult with an advanced solid tumor such as melanoma, head and neck, liver or kidney cancer. The chain is built from TRBV7-2 and TRBJ2-2; TRBD1 aligns across 7 bases. CDR3 in amino acids: CASSLVQGVNTGELFF. The CDR3 bases are TGTGCCAGCAGCTTAGTCCAGGGGGTTAACACCGGGGAGCTGTTTTTT.